These 20 T cell receptor beta chains came from one sample sequenced in a study of T cell changes during pregnancy in multiple sclerosis. TCRdb keeps only in-frame clones here, not all; method: immunoSEQ multiplex PCR. Of around 38,000 clones listed, about 92% are singletons. Sequencing used CD4+ T cells from peripheral blood mononuclear cells, obtained in the third trimester of pregnancy. The receptors derive from a female donor in good health, enrolled as a control in a pregnancy study.

This clone came up once. The V and J genes are TRBV6-1 and TRBJ1-2; possibly TRBD1 for D (5 bases). Germline CDR1 MNHNS, CDR2 SASEGT. The CDR3 runs 14 residues. V lost 6 bases to trimming and J lost 8 bases, with 19 bases between them. The CDR3 bases are TGTGCCAGCAGAGAGGACCAGGCGGGGCTCGGCTACACCTTC. The encoded protein is CASREDQAGLGYTF.

The chain joins TRBV6-5 to TRBJ2-7, with 9 bases that match TRBD1. The germline V gene has CDR1 MNHEY and CDR2 SVGAGI. This CDR3 has 15 residues. Unmatched junction bases numbered 11, after V lost 8 bases and J lost 3 bases. The CDR3 loop is CASFSLGQGGYEQYF. The CDR3 DNA reads as TGTGCCAGCTTTTCACTGGGACAGGGAGGCTACGAGCAGTACTTC.

This clone is a singleton in its sample. The chain employs TRBV9 and TRBJ1-1; D is perhaps TRBD1 (5 bases). The CDR3 has 15 amino acids. Germline V gene lookup returns CDR1 SGDLS and CDR2 YYNGEE. Trimming stripped 2 bases from V and 1 base from J, with 12 bases between. The CDR3 region is CASSVSPQGNTEAFF. The CDR3 nucleotides are TGTGCCAGCAGCGTGAGTCCCCAGGGGAACACTGAAGCTTTCTTT.

The V gene is TRBV27, the J gene TRBJ1-2, with D possibly being TRBD1 (6 bases). This CDR3 spans 14 amino acids. Germline lookup yields CDR1 MNHEY and CDR2 SMNVEV (reference sequence). Trimming removed 1 base at V and 2 bases at J, with 8 bases between. CDR3 DNA sequence: TGTGCCAGCAGTTTATTCCAGGGGAACTATGGCTACACCTTC. Protein sequence: CASSLFQGNYGYTF.

The chain couples TRBV28 to TRBJ2-7, with D perhaps matching TRBD1 (6 bases). The CDR3 has 18 amino acids. Trimming removed 1 base at V and 0 bases at J, with 19 bases between. Germline CDR1 is MDHEN and CDR2 is SYDVKM. The chain's CDR3 is CASSLFGRVGQSSYEQYF. DNA of the CDR3: TGTGCCAGCAGTTTATTTGGCCGGGTCGGACAGAGCTCCTACGAGCAGTACTTC.

The J gene is TRBJ2-5, the V gene TRBV14; 8 nucleotides line up with TRBD2. CDR1 is SGHDN, CDR2 FVKESK, per germline. The CDR3 has 15 amino acids. V lost 1 base to trimming and J lost 5 bases; unmatched junction nucleotides: 6. The CDR3 DNA follows: TGTGCCAGCAGCCAAGCCGGGGGGGCCTTTGAGACCCAGTACTTC. Its translation: CASSQAGGAFETQYF.

This chain links TRBV13 with TRBJ2-1, with a tentative D call TRBD1 (5 bases). Trimming stripped 1 base from V and 9 bases from J, with 13 bases between. The germline V gene has CDR1 PRHDT and CDR2 FYEKMQ (reference sequence). There are 14 residues in the CDR3. CDR3 region: CASSLARAESEQFF. The CDR3 nucleotides are TGTGCCAGCAGCTTAGCCAGGGCGGAGAGTGAGCAGTTCTTC. Together with reference TRBV13 and TRBJ2-1, the CDR3 gives the full variable domain: AAGVIQSPRHLIKEKRETATLKCYPIPRHDTVYWYQQGPGQDPQFLISFYEKMQSDKGSIPDRFSAQQFSDYHSELNMSSLELGDSALYFCASSLARAESEQFFGPGTRLTVL.

The chain carries TRBV30 and TRBJ1-1; D unresolved. V dropped 1 base and J dropped 4 bases, with 16 bases sitting between them. CDR1 and CDR2 from the germline V gene are GTSNPN and SVGIG (reference sequence). The CDR3 is 15 amino acids. CDR3: CAWSAPLGLGTEAFF. The CDR3 nucleotides read TGTGCCTGGAGTGCGCCGCTCGGACTTGGCACTGAAGCTTTCTTT. The variable domain in full, with the rest retrieved from reference TRBV30 and TRBJ1-1, is SQTIHQWPATLVQPVGSPLSLECTVEGTSNPNLYWYRQAAGRGLQLLFYSVGIGQISSEVPQNLSASRPQDRQFILSSKKLLLSDSGFYLCAWSAPLGLGTEAFFGQGTRLTVV.

This chain's CDR3 is CASSPTGNTEAFF. DNA for the CDR3: TGTGCCAGCAGTCCGACAGGGAACACTGAAGCTTTCTTT. The chain has TRBV28 and TRBJ1-1, with a tentative D call TRBD1 (6 bases). CDR1 and CDR2 from the germline V gene are MDHEN and SYDVKM. The length of the CDR3 is 13 residues. The V and J ends lost 5 bases and 1 base respectively, with 8 bases between them. The variable domain in full, completed from reference TRBV28 and TRBJ1-1, reads DVKVTQSSRYLVKRTGEKVFLECVQDMDHENMFWYRQDPGLGLRLIYFSYDVKMKEKGDIPEGYSVSREKKERFSLILESASTNQTSMYLCASSPTGNTEAFFGQGTRLTVV.

The chain joins TRBV10-1 to TRBJ1-1; the match to TRBD1 covers 9 bases. This CDR3 spans 13 amino acids. Germline trimming cut 5 bases from V and 6 bases from J; bases unmatched to any gene: 4. Germline CDR1 is WNHNN and CDR2 is SYGVQD (reference sequence). The CDR3 loop is CASSLRQGAEAFF. CDR3 sequence (DNA): TGCGCCAGCAGTCTTCGACAGGGGGCTGAAGCTTTCTTT.

The V call is TRBV6-6, the J call TRBJ1-3, with D unresolved. Trimming cost V 2 bases and J 1 base, with 6 bases left between them. The germline V gene has CDR1 MNHNY and CDR2 SVGAGI (reference sequence). The CDR3 loop spans 14 amino acids. In nucleotides, the CDR3 is TGTGCCAGCAGTTACGGAGAGTCTGGAAACACCATATATTTT. The encoded protein is CASSYGESGNTIYF.

This chain links TRBV5-1 with TRBJ1-6; maybe TRBD1 (5 bases). Germline V lookup: CDR1 SGHRS, CDR2 YFSETQ. The V and J ends lost 4 bases and 0 bases respectively, with 8 bases between them. This CDR3 is 15 amino acids long. CDR3 residues: CASSVQGSYNSPLHF. The CDR3 bases are TGCGCCAGCAGCGTCCAGGGCTCCTATAATTCACCCCTCCACTTT.

This clone was seen just once. V usage is TRBV7-9 and J usage is TRBJ1-5; D not resolved. Germline CDR1 reads SEHNR; CDR2 reads FQNEAQ (reference sequence). CDR3 length: 14 residues. Trimming pared 2 bases from V and 7 bases from J, leaving 12 bases between. The DNA of the CDR3 is TGTGCCAGCAGCTTAAGTGGGAGCGAGCAGCCCCAGCATTTT. Amino acids: CASSLSGSEQPQHF.

V usage is TRBV5-6 and J usage is TRBJ1-1, with 10 bases matching TRBD1. The J segment lost 1 base and the V segment lost 4 bases, leaving 13 bases of the junction unmatched. Germline V gives CDR1 SGHDT, CDR2 YYEEEE. The CDR3 is made up of 18 amino acids. The DNA for the CDR3 is TGTGCCAGCAGCCGCCGGGACAGGGGAGTCCCTAAGAACACTGAAGCTTTCTTT. Its protein product is CASSRRDRGVPKNTEAFF.

The rearrangement joins TRBV29-1 to TRBJ2-5; D may be TRBD1 (5 bases). Germline CDR1 and CDR2: SQVTM and ANQGSEA. The CDR3 length is 12 residues. V lost 1 base and J 4 bases, leaving 7 bases between the germline ends. Here the CDR3 reads CSVEGQGETQYF. The CDR3, as DNA: TGCAGCGTTGAAGGGCAGGGAGAGACCCAGTACTTC.

The chain couples TRBV10-3 to TRBJ1-6, with 9 bases aligning to TRBD1. Per the germline V gene, CDR1 is ENHRY and CDR2 is SYGVKD. The CDR3 loop spans 16 amino acids. The trim removed 5 bases at V and 7 bases at J, leaving 9 bases unmatched. Here the CDR3 reads CAISSGTGYRNSPLHF. The CDR3 nucleotides are TGTGCCATCAGTAGCGGGACAGGGTATCGAAATTCACCCCTCCACTTT.

Written as DNA, the CDR3 is TGTGCCAGCAGCTCCGGCGGCAGGGGGGGCTACACCTTC. Protein: CASSSGGRGGYTF. The chain links TRBV11-2 to TRBJ1-2; 7 bases map to TRBD1. The CDR3 is 13 residues long. J lost 8 bases, V lost 4 bases, and 7 bases had no gene match. Per germline, CDR1 SGHAT and CDR2 FQNNGV.

The chain uses TRBV28 and TRBJ1-2, with D perhaps TRBD1 (6 bases). The CDR3 spans 12 residues. The germline V gene has CDR1 MDHEN and CDR2 SYDVKM. Trimming pared 6 bases from V and 4 bases from J, leaving 9 bases between. CDR3 sequence reads: CASRQGGYGYTF. The CDR3 DNA follows: TGTGCCAGCAGACAGGGCGGCTATGGCTACACCTTC.

The chain links TRBV6-6 to TRBJ2-2; TRBD1 agrees at 10 bases. Germline assignment: CDR1 MNHNY and CDR2 SVGAGI (reference sequence). This CDR3 spans 13 amino acids. The V and J ends lost 8 bases and 5 bases, in that order; junction bases with no gene match: 2. The CDR3 reads CASRDRGTGELFF. For the CDR3, the DNA is TGTGCCAGCCGGGACAGGGGAACCGGGGAGCTGTTTTTT.

V gene TRBV18 combines with J gene TRBJ1-2; 7 bases are shared with TRBD1. The germline gives CDR1 KGHSH, CDR2 LQKENI. The CDR3 has 15 residues. J gave up 3 bases and V 3 bases, and 7 bases lay outside the gene matches. The CDR3 sequence is CASSPKTGFDYGYTF. DNA for the CDR3: TGTGCCAGCTCACCGAAGACAGGGTTCGACTATGGCTACACCTTC.